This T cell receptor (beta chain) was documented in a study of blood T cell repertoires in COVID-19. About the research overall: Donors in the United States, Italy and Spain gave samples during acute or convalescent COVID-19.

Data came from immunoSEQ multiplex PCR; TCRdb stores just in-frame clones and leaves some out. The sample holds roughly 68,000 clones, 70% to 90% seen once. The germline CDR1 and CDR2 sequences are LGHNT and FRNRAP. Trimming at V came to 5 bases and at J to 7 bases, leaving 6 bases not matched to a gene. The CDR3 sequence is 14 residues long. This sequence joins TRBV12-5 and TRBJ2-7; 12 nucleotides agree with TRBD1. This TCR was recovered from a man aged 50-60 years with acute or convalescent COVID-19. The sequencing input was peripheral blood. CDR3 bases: TGTGCTAGTGGTATGGGACAGGGGGCGTCTGAGCAGTACTTC. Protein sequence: CASGMGQGASEQYF.